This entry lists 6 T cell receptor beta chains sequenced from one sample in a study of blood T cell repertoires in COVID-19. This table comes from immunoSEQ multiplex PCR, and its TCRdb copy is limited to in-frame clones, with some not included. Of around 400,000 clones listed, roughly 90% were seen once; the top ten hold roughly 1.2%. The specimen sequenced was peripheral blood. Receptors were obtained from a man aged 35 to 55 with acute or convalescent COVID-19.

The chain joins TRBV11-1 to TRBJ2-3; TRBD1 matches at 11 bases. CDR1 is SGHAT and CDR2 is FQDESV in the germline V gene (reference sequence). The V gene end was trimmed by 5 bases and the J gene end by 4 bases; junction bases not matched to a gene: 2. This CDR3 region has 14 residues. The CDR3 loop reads CASSPDRGPDTQYF. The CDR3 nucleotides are TGTGCCAGCAGCCCGGACAGGGGGCCAGATACGCAGTATTTT.

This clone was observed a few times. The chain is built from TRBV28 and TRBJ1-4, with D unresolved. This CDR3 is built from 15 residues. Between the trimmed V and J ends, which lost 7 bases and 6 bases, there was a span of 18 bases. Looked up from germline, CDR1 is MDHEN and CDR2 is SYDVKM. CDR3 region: CASNPPGGRYEKLFF. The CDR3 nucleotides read TGTGCCAGCAATCCTCCCGGAGGCCGATATGAAAAACTGTTTTTT.

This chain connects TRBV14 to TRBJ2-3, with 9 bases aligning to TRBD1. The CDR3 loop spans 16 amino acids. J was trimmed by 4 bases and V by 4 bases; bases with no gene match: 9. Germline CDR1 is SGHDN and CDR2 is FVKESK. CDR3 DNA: TGTGCCAGCAGCCCCCGGGACAGGGTGGTTTCAGATACGCAGTATTTT. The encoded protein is CASSPRDRVVSDTQYF.

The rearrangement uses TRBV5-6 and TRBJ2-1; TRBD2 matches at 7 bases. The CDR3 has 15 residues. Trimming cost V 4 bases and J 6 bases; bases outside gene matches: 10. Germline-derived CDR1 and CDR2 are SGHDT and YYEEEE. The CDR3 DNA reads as TGTGCCAGCAGCAGACTGCTTGAGCGGGGCAATGAGCAGTTCTTC. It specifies CASSRLLERGNEQFF. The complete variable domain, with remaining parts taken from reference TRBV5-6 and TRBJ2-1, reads DAGVTQSPTHLIKTRGQQVTLRCSPKSGHDTVSWYQQALGQGPQFIFQYYEEEERQRGNFPDRFSGHQFPNYSSELNVNALLLGDSALYLCASSRLLERGNEQFFGPGTRLTVL.

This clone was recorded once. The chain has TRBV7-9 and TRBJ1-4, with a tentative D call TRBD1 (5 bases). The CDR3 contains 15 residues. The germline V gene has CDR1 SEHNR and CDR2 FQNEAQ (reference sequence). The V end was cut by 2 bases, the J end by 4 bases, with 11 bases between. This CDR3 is CASSLLGDFNEKLFF. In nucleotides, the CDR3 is TGTGCCAGCAGCTTATTAGGGGACTTTAATGAAAAACTGTTTTTT.

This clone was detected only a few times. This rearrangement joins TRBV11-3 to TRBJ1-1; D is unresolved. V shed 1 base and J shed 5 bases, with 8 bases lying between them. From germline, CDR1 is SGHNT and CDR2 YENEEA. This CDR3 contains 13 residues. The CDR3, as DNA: TGTGCCAGCAGCTTAGGTGGGGAGACTGAAGCTTTCTTT. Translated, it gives CASSLGGETEAFF.